Included here is one T cell receptor (beta chain) sequence, with context. The antigen is undetermined. V shed 6 bases and J 4 bases; nucleotides not matched to a gene: 5. The CDR3 is made up of 14 amino acids. Per the germline V gene, CDR1 is WSHSY and CDR2 is SAAADI. 60 Vbeta and 13 Jbeta primers were used in PCR. Generated by immunoSEQ multiplex PCR, the TCRdb table keeps only in-frame clones and is missing some. The profile shows more than 250,000 clones, 70% to 90% of them singletons. The source of the sample is a study of cytomegalovirus exposure and HLA in healthy donors. Overall study results and limits: A later analysis showed that HLA-associated TCR beta chains had undergone more clonal expansion than equally common others. According to an earlier analysis, most TCR beta V segments yielded productive rearrangements about 87% or about 30% of the time. Reportedly, HLA-A and HLA-B alleles of most subjects were accurately predicted from TCR beta.

The TCR was taken from a young woman in good health and CMV-seronegative. Sequenced material: PBMCs. The chain combines TRBV10-2 with TRBJ2-7; 11 bases are a match to TRBD2. CDR3 in amino acids: CASSRSGGAYEQYF. The CDR3 DNA reads TGCGCCAGCAGCCGTAGCGGGGGGGCGTACGAGCAGTACTTC.